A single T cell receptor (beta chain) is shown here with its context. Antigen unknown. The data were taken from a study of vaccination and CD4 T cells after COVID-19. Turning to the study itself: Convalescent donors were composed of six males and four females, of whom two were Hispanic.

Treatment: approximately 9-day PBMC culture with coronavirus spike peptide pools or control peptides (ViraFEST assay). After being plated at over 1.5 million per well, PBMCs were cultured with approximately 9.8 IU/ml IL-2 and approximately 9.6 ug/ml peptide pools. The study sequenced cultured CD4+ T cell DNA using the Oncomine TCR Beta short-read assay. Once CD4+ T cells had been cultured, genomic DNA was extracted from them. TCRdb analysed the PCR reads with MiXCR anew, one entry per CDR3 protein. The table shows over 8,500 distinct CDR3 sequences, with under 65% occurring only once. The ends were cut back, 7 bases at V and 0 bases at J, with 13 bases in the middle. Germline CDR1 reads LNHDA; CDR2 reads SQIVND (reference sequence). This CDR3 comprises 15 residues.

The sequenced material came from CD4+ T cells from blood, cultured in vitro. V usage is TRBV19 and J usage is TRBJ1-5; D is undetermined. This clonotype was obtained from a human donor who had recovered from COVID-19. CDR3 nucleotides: TGTGCCAGTACTCCCCGGGGAATTAGCAATCAGCCCCAGCATTTT. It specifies CASTPRGISNQPQHF.